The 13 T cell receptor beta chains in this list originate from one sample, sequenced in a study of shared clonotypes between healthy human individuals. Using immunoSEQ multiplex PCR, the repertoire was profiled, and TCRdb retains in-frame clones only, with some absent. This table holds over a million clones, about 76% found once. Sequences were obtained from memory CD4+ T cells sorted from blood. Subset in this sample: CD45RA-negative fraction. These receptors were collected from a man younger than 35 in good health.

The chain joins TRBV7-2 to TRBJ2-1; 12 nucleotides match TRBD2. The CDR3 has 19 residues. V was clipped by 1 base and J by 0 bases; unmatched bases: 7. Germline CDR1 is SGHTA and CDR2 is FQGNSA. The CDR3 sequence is CASSLGASSGGASYNEQFF. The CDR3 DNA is TGTGCCAGCAGCTTAGGTGCGTCTAGCGGGGGGGCCTCCTACAATGAGCAGTTCTTC.

CDR3 DNA: TGTGCCAGTAGTACCCGAAAGCGGGAGACCCACCAAGAGACCCAGTACTTC. The encoded protein is CASSTRKRETHQETQYF. The V call is TRBV19, the J call TRBJ2-5; 8 bases fit TRBD2. The junction had 10 bases not matched to a gene; V was cut back by 4 bases and J by 0 bases. CDR1 and CDR2 from the germline V gene are LNHDA and SQIVND (reference sequence). The CDR3 is 17 residues long. The variable domain in full, with the rest retrieved from reference TRBV19 and TRBJ2-5, is DGGITQSPKYLFRKEGQNVTLSCEQNLNHDAMYWYRQDPGQGLRLIYYSQIVNDFQKGDIAEGYSVSREKKESFPLTVTSAQKNPTAFYLCASSTRKRETHQETQYFGPGTRLLVL.

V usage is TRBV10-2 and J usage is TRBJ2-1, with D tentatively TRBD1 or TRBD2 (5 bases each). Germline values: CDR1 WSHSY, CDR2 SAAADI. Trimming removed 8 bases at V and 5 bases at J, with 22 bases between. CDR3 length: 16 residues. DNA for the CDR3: TGCGCCAGCCTTCCGGGACCTCAATCGGGTCACAATGAGCAGTTCTTC. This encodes CASLPGPQSGHNEQFF.

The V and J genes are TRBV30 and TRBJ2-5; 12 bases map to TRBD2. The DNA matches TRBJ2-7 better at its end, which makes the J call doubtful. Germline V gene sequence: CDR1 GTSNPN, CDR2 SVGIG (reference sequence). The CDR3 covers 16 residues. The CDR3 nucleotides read TGTGCCTGGAGTTATCCCGGGACTAGCGGGCCCTACGAGCAGTACTTC. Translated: CAWSYPGTSGPYEQYF.

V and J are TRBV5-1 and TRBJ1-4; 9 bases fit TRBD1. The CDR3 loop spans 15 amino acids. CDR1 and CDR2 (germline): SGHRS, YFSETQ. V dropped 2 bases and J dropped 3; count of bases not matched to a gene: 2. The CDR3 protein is CASSLTGGPNEKLFF. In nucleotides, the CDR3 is TGCGCCAGCAGCTTAACAGGGGGCCCTAATGAAAAACTGTTTTTT.

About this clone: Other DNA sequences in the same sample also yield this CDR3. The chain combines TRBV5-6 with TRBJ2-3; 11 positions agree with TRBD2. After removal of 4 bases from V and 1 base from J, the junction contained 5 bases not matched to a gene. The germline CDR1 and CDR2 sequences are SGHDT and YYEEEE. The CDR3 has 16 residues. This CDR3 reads CASSPGTSGRTDTQYF. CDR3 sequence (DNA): TGTGCCAGCAGCCCGGGGACTAGCGGACGCACAGATACGCAGTATTTT.

The CDR3: CASSEQVGGWDTQYF. The CDR3 region has the DNA TGCGCCAGCAGTGAACAGGTCGGGGGGTGGGATACGCAGTATTTT. V gene TRBV10-2 combines with J gene TRBJ2-3; 7 positions match TRBD2. V gave up 3 bases and J gave up 6 bases; unmatched junction bases: 9. Germline CDR1 is WSHSY and CDR2 is SAAADI. The CDR3 covers 15 residues.

In DNA form, the CDR3 reads TGTGCCAGCAGTGGAGGACAGGTCGGACATAATGAAAAACTGTTTTTT. The encoded protein is CASSGGQVGHNEKLFF. The chain recombines TRBV27 with TRBJ1-4, with 7 bases lining up with TRBD1. The junction had 10 bases not matched to a gene; V was cut back by 5 bases and J by 4 bases. The CDR3 totals 16 residues. Germline V lookup: CDR1 MNHEY, CDR2 SMNVEV (reference sequence).

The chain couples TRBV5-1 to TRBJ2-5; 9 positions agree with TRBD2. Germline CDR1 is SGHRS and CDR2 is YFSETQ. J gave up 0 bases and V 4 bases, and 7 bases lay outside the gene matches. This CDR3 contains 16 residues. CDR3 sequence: CASSLRTSDNQETQYF. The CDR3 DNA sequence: TGCGCCAGCAGCCTCCGGACTAGCGACAACCAAGAGACCCAGTACTTC.

The CDR3: CASSPESGSRTYEQYF. For the CDR3, the DNA is TGCGCCAGCAGCCCTGAAAGCGGGAGTAGAACCTACGAGCAGTACTTC. The V and J genes are TRBV4-3 and TRBJ2-7, with 8 bases aligning to TRBD2. The CDR3 is 16 amino acids. V was clipped by 4 bases and J by 2 bases; unmatched bases: 10. The germline CDR1 and CDR2 sequences are LGHNA and YSLEER.

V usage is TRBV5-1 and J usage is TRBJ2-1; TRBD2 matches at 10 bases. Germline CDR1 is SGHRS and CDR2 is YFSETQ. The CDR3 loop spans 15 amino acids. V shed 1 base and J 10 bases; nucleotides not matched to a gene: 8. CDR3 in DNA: TGCGCCAGCAGCTTGAGGTCTAGCGGGAGTGGAGAGCAGTTCTTC. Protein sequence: CASSLRSSGSGEQFF.

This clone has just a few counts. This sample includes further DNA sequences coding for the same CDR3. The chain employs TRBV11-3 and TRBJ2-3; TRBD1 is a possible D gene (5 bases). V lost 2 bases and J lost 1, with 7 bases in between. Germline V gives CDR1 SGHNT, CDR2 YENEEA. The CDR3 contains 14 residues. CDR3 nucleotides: TGTGCCAGCAGCTTATTAGGGGGCACAGATACGCAGTATTTT. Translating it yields CASSLLGGTDTQYF.

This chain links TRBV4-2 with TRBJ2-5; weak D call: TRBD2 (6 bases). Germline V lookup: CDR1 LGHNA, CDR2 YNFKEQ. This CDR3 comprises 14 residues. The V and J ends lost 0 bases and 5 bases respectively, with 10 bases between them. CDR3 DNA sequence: TGTGCCAGCAGCCAAGATGCTAGCGAGGAGACCCAGTACTTC. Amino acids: CASSQDASEETQYF.